This T cell receptor beta chain was captured in a study of CD8 T cells in Susac syndrome. Study-wide results and caveats: Regarding the TCR sequencing and HLA analysis, the study admitted that a relatively small number of individuals were involved.

The RNA input was 0.5 to 1 ug, and it was reverse transcribed with random hexamers. Across 54 Vbeta and 13 Jbeta, TCR beta CDR3 was amplified with immunoSEQ multiplex PCR. TCRdb re-called the immunoSEQ multiplex PCR reads through MiXCR, storing one row per CDR3 protein. The table has approximately 160,000 distinct CDR3 sequences, 92% seen once. Comment on this clonotype: Antigen unknown.

The CDR3 sequence is 13 residues long. Trimming took off 5 bases at V and 1 base at J, with 11 bases between the two ends. Germline-derived CDR1 and CDR2 are SQVTM and ANQGSEA. Sequencing of TCR beta was carried out in blood CD8+ and CD4+ T cells. The sequenced sample consisted of CD4+ T cells from PBMCs. The V call is TRBV29-1, the J call TRBJ1-1, with D possibly being TRBD1 (6 bases). The TCR comes from a human donor in good health. This CDR3 is CSVFRDKNTEAFF. CDR3 DNA: TGCAGCGTTTTCCGGGACAAGAACACTGAAGCTTTCTTT.